The present T cell receptor beta chain was sequenced within a study of cytomegalovirus exposure and HLA in healthy donors. The PCR employed 60 Vbeta primers together with 13 Jbeta primers. Data came from immunoSEQ multiplex PCR; TCRdb stores just in-frame clones and leaves some out. The table shows tens of thousands of clones, with about three quarters occurring only once. V lost 0 bases to trimming and J lost 8 bases, with 7 bases between them. This CDR3 contains 12 residues. Per germline, CDR1 SEHNR and CDR2 FQNEAQ (reference sequence). The J gene is TRBJ1-2, the V gene TRBV7-9; D gene ambiguous. This sequence originates from a man aged 50 to 59 in good health and CMV-seropositive. Input material: PBMCs. The CDR3 bases are TGTGCCAGCAGCTTAGCGGAGACGGGCTACACCTTC. This translates into CASSLAETGYTF.